This TCR beta chain was recorded in a study of blood T cell repertoires in COVID-19. At the level of the study: Whether acute or convalescent, the COVID-19 samples came from the United States, Italy and Spain. T cells, B-cell-depleted T cells, or PBMCs supplied cDNA or gDNA.

Methods used by the authors: Amplification with reference gene primers provided the estimates of nucleated cell counts. Assay: immunoSEQ multiplex PCR; the TCRdb copy retains only in-frame clones and omits some. V and J calls and clone size are given by that table; D and trimming were obtained from the DNA. The data contain tens of thousands of clones, approximately 84% of them singletons. This clone was seen a handful of times. Deletions cut 6 bases from V and 5 bases from J, with 14 bases between. Germline-derived CDR1 and CDR2 are MNHEY and SVGAGI. The CDR3 has 14 residues. This TCR was recovered from an older woman with acute or convalescent COVID-19. The sample taken for sequencing was peripheral blood. V gene TRBV6-5 combines with J gene TRBJ1-5; D is possibly TRBD1 (6 bases). The CDR3 here is CASSLDRPDQPQHF. Written as DNA, the CDR3 is TGTGCCAGCAGCCTCGACAGGCCCGATCAGCCCCAGCATTTT.